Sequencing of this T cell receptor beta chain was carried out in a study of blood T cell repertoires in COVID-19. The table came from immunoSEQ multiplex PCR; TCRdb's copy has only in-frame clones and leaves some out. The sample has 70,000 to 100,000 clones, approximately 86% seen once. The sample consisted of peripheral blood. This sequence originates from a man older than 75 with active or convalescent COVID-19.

CDR3 sequence (DNA): TGTGCCAGCAGCGTGGGACAGTTTAATCAGCCCCAGCATTTT. Its protein product is CASSVGQFNQPQHF. J is TRBJ1-5 and V is TRBV6-5; 7 bases match TRBD1. The V gene end was trimmed by 6 bases and the J gene end by 4 bases; junction bases not matched to a gene: 6. Germline-derived CDR1 and CDR2 are MNHEY and SVGAGI. The CDR3 totals 14 residues.